Below are 22 T cell receptor beta chains sequenced from a single sample in a study of T cells in Graves' hyperthyroidism and ophthalmopathy. RNA transcripts provided the source from which TCR beta CDR3 regions were amplified. During a first-round RT-PCR of the TCR CDR3, the HTBI primer set was used. TCRdb used MiXCR to reprocess the multiplex PCR reads, holding one entry per CDR3 protein. Here the sample spans some 500,000 distinct CDR3 sequences, approximately 14% being singletons. Sequencing was done on a sample of blood. These receptors were obtained from a woman aged 18-29 years with Graves' hyperthyroidism.

This clonotype came up many times. Here the CDR3 reads CASSSGTTANYGYTF. CDR3 in DNA: TGTGCCAGCAGTTCCGGGACAACAGCTAACTATGGCTACACCTTC. The V call is TRBV6-1, the J call TRBJ1-2, with a weak D call TRBD1 (6 bases). Trimming removed 5 bases from V and 0 bases from J, with 13 bases in between. CDR3 length: 15 residues. The V gene's germline CDR1 is MNHNS and CDR2 SASEGT.

The rearrangement joins TRBV19 to TRBJ1-5; possible D gene TRBD1, 6 bases. This CDR3 has 14 residues. V was pared by 3 bases and J by 5 bases, with 11 bases between. The germline V gene encodes CDR1 LNHDA and CDR2 SQIVND (reference sequence). The CDR3 DNA is TGTGCCAGTAGTATCCCTGGGGGGCATCAGCCCCAGCATTTT. Translated: CASSIPGGHQPQHF.

Notes on this clonotype: This may be a read error, as it is one base from a much larger clone. The V call is TRBV29-1, the J call TRBJ1-2, with D hard to call. This CDR3 comprises 11 residues. Germline-derived CDR1 and CDR2 are SQVTM and ANQGSEA. V was shortened by 4 bases and J by 6 bases, with 9 bases between the two germline ends. The CDR3 DNA sequence: TGCAGCGTTGTAGATGTCCATGGCTACACCTTC. Its translation is CSVVDVHGYTF.

The chain carries TRBV6-5 and TRBJ1-2; TRBD1 agrees at 9 bases. CDR1 is MNHEY and CDR2 is SVGAGI in the germline V gene. Trimming removed 0 bases from V and 7 bases from J; junction bases left unmatched: 6. This CDR3 is built from 15 residues. In DNA, the CDR3 is TGTGCCAGCAGTTACTCGATTGGGACAGGGAGTGGCTACACCTTC. It codes for CASSYSIGTGSGYTF.

The chain has TRBV20-1 and TRBJ1-1; D unclear. CDR3 length equals 11 residues. V was pared by 3 bases and J by 4 bases, with 6 bases between. The germline CDR1 and CDR2 sequences are DFQATT and SNEGSKA (reference sequence). The CDR3 sequence is CSAREPTEAFF. The DNA for the CDR3 is TGCAGTGCTAGGGAGCCCACTGAAGCTTTCTTT.

This clonotype was recorded once. V gene TRBV12-3 or TRBV12-4 combines with J gene TRBJ2-1; 11 nucleotides line up with TRBD2. The CDR3 is made up of 16 amino acids. Germline trimming cut 4 bases from V and 8 bases from J; bases unmatched to any gene: 10. The CDR3 is CASSSFGTSGTHEQFF. The CDR3 DNA is TGTGCCAGCAGTTCCTTTGGGACTAGCGGTACTCATGAGCAGTTCTTC.

This clonotype was counted ten times or more. V and J are TRBV5-1 and TRBJ2-3, with D maybe TRBD2 (6 bases). Trimming stripped 1 base from V and 2 bases from J, with 14 bases between. Germline CDR1 SGHRS, CDR2 YFSETQ. This CDR3 region has 16 residues. CDR3 in DNA: TGCGCCAGCAGCTTGCGGCGGGAAGTCGCCACAGATACGCAGTATTTT. It encodes CASSLRREVATDTQYF.

With regard to this clonotype: A much more abundant neighbour one base away suggests this may be a read error. The chain links TRBV19 to TRBJ2-1, with TRBD2 matching over 8 bases. In germline, CDR1 is LNHDA, CDR2 SQIVND (reference sequence). V was pared by 5 bases and J by 7 bases, with 7 bases of the junction left unmatched. The CDR3 contains 14 residues. CDR3 loop: CASSSPGTRNEQFF. In DNA form, the CDR3 reads TGTGCCAGTAGTTCCCCCGGGACTAGAAATGAGCAGTTCTTC.

As to this clonotype: A read error may explain this, as a much larger clone is one base away. The V and J genes are TRBV10-3 and TRBJ1-5, with 7 nucleotides matching TRBD1. J was trimmed by 2 bases and V by 2 bases; bases with no gene match: 9. Germline V gene sequence: CDR1 ENHRY, CDR2 SYGVKD. The CDR3 consists of 17 residues. CDR3 amino acids: CAISEGLFDRGNQPQHF. DNA of the CDR3: TGTGCCATCAGTGAGGGCCTTTTCGACAGGGGCAATCAGCCCCAGCATTTT.

In this sample, this clonotype turned up many times. This rearrangement joins TRBV30 to TRBJ2-1; unclear D gene. This CDR3 comprises 10 residues. V lost 5 bases and J lost 5, with 4 bases in between. Germline V gene lookup returns CDR1 GTSNPN and CDR2 SVGIG (reference sequence). CDR3 protein: CAWENNEQFF. The CDR3 bases are TGTGCCTGGGAAAACAATGAGCAGTTCTTC. The full variable domain, its missing parts supplied by reference TRBV30 and TRBJ2-1, is SQTIHQWPATLVQPVGSPLSLECTVEGTSNPNLYWYRQAAGRGLQLLFYSVGIGQISSEVPQNLSASRPQDRQFILSSKKLLLSDSGFYLCAWENNEQFFGPGTRLTVL.

This clonotype was observed many times. The chain is built from TRBV6-1 and TRBJ2-1, with TRBD1 matching 7 bases. CDR1 is MNHNS, CDR2 SASEGT, per germline. Trimming at V came to 6 bases and at J to 5 bases, leaving 7 bases not matched to a gene. This CDR3 spans 14 amino acids. This chain's CDR3 is CASRGGQPNNEQFF. The CDR3 DNA is TGTGCCAGCAGAGGGGGACAGCCAAACAATGAGCAGTTCTTC.

This clonotype came up many times. This chain uses TRBV12-3 or TRBV12-4 with TRBJ2-1; D not certain. The CDR3 runs 15 residues. The V gene lost 7 bases and the J gene lost 1 base, with 14 bases spanning the gap. The CDR3, as DNA: TGTGCCAGCATCCTTAGGAGCGATTCCTACAATGAGCAGTTCTTC. Translated, it gives CASILRSDSYNEQFF.

This clonotype was observed many times. V gene TRBV7-2 combines with J gene TRBJ2-3; TRBD1 matches 8 bases. Germline V gene data show CDR1 as SGHTA and CDR2 as FQGNSA. The CDR3 consists of 16 residues. V was pared by 6 bases and J by 5 bases, with 13 bases of the junction left unmatched. CDR3 bases: TGTGCCAGCAGTCGTCCAAACAGGGGGGTGGAAGATACGCAGTATTTT. Translation: CASSRPNRGVEDTQYF.

This clonotype was seen at least ten times. The V and J genes are TRBV27 and TRBJ1-1; 10 bases are shared with TRBD1. The CDR3 runs 17 residues. Trimming took 2 bases from V and 4 from J; bases not matched to a gene: 10. CDR1 and CDR2 from the germline V gene are MNHEY and SMNVEV (reference sequence). The CDR3 DNA reads TGTGCCAGCAGTTTAATTTCGACAGGGGGCGTGGGCACTGAAGCTTTCTTT. As protein: CASSLISTGGVGTEAFF.

This clonotype was seen repeatedly, ten times or more. The V gene is TRBV19, the J gene TRBJ1-1, with D unclear. The V end lost 1 base, the J end lost 7 bases, and 13 bases lay between the germline ends. The V gene's germline CDR1 is LNHDA and CDR2 SQIVND (reference sequence). The CDR3 is made up of 14 amino acids. The CDR3 region has the DNA TGTGCCAGTAGTATAGGCGGAGAGTACGTTGAAGCTTTCTTT. Translation gives CASSIGGEYVEAFF.

This rearrangement joins TRBV2 to TRBJ2-1, with 10 bases that match TRBD1. Unmatched junction bases numbered 4, after V lost 6 bases and J lost 2 bases. The length of the CDR3 is 15 residues. The germline V gene encodes CDR1 SNHLY and CDR2 FYNNEI. The CDR3 nucleotides are TGTGCCAGCAGGGGGACAGGGGAGGCCTACAATGAGCAGTTCTTC. Amino acids: CASRGTGEAYNEQFF.

This clonotype occurred many times. The V gene is TRBV6-1, the J gene TRBJ1-2; D gene uncertain. CDR3 length: 15 residues. V gave up 6 bases and J gave up 2 bases, with 16 bases separating them. Germline CDR1 and CDR2: MNHNS and SASEGT. CDR3 in amino acids: CASSDMAQTNYGYTF. The CDR3 DNA is TGTGCCAGCAGCGACATGGCACAGACCAACTATGGCTACACCTTC.

Ten or more counts support this clonotype. This chain joins TRBV30 and TRBJ1-3, with D possibly TRBD1 on 6 matching bases. The CDR3 extends over 13 amino acids. Trimming pared 3 bases from V and 4 bases from J, leaving 10 bases between. Germline values: CDR1 GTSNPN, CDR2 SVGIG (reference sequence). CDR3 DNA sequence: TGTGCCTGGAGACAGGGTGGCGGAAACACCATATATTTT. This translates into CAWRQGGGNTIYF.

Ten or more counts support this clonotype. Here the CDR3 DNA reads TGCAGCGTTGAAGGGCAGATGAACACTGAAGCTTTCTTT. Amino acids: CSVEGQMNTEAFF. The V gene is TRBV29-1, the J gene TRBJ1-1; D call uncertain. This CDR3 spans 13 amino acids. Trimming shortened V by 1 base and J by 0 bases, and 6 bases separated the two germline ends. Germline CDR1 and CDR2: SQVTM and ANQGSEA.

This clonotype has ten or more counts. For the CDR3, the DNA is TGTGCCAGCACCGTCACTGAAGCTTTCTTT. Residues: CASTVTEAFF. The chain combines TRBV6-1 with TRBJ1-1, with unresolved D. CDR3 length: 10 residues. Germline V CDR1 and CDR2: MNHNS, SASEGT. V was pared by 7 bases and J by 4 bases, with 4 bases between.

This clonotype was counted many times. V is TRBV24-1 and J is TRBJ2-6; 12 nucleotides agree with TRBD1. CDR3 length: 18 residues. After removal of 4 bases from V and 3 bases from J, the junction contained 6 bases not matched to a gene. Per germline, CDR1 KGHDR and CDR2 SFDVKD. The CDR3 here is CATSDPGQGAGGANVLTF. The DNA for the CDR3 is TGTGCCACCAGTGACCCGGGACAGGGGGCTGGTGGGGCCAACGTCCTGACTTTC.

Comment on this clonotype: This may arise from a read error, as a much more abundant clone is one base away. This chain connects TRBV9 to TRBJ1-4; 9 bases align to TRBD1. The CDR3 is 15 amino acids. The germline V gene has CDR1 SGDLS and CDR2 YYNGEE. This CDR3 reads CASSPRTGETEKLCF. In DNA, the CDR3 is TGTGCCAGCAGCCCCCGGACAGGGGAGACAGAAAAACTGTGTTTT.